There are many counts of the clone carrying this TCR beta chain. No antigen is known for it. The sample comes from a study of identical twins. Study results and caveats: Twin pairs had excess sharing that was weaker in beta out-of-frame sequences. Low generation-probability sequences were in excess among twin-shared out-of-frame alpha sequences.

Trimming cost V 4 bases and J 4 bases, with 22 bases left between them. The CDR3 totals 17 residues. The germline gives CDR1 SGHRS, CDR2 YFSETQ. TCRdb fed the 5' RACE reads into MiXCR, producing one record per CDR3 protein. The data show approximately 220,000 distinct CDR3 sequences, 7.5% seen once. This same sample was also taken into another study, of yellow fever vaccine responses in identical twins.

This sequence joins TRBV5-1 and TRBJ2-3; D possibly matches TRBD1 or TRBD2 (5 bases each). Input material: memory (CD45RO+) T cells sorted from blood. This receptor was obtained from a woman between 18 and 29 years old in good health. The CDR3 sequence: CASSPSLGTGRSDTQYF. Here the CDR3 DNA reads TGCGCCAGCAGCCCATCACTAGGGACGGGAAGGTCAGATACGCAGTATTTT.